This T cell receptor (beta chain) was sequenced for a study of T cell clonality in common variable immunodeficiency. Measured with immunoSEQ multiplex PCR; TCRdb has only the in-frame clones, and not every one. This repertoire holds 35,000 or so clones, and none appear only once. V was clipped by 7 bases and J by 7 bases, with 18 bases between them. Germline-derived CDR1 and CDR2 are DFQATT and SNEGSKA (reference sequence). The CDR3 consists of 13 residues. Ten or more counts support this clone. Antigen: not known. The read stops 3 residues short of the end of the CDR3; the missing end is completed from the germline J gene. Findings of the study overall: What drives increased CVID clonality needs T cell subpopulation sequencing. CVID subjects had higher TCRbeta clonality than healthy controls, most marked in about a third.

The TCR comes from a person aged 18 to 75 in good health. V usage is TRBV20-1 and J usage is TRBJ2-3; D is perhaps TRBD1 (6 bases). Sequencing was performed on peripheral blood mononuclear cells. The CDR3 spells CSVSPGGTYTQYF. The CDR3 DNA, read in part, is TGCAGTGTATCCCCCGGTGGGACATATACG.